A single sample is the source of the 5 T cell receptor beta chains below, sequenced in a study of shared clonotypes between healthy human individuals. Produced via immunoSEQ multiplex PCR; TCRdb's table is partial and in-frame only. The sample lists some 1,100,000 clones; about 84% were seen once. Material: memory CD4+ T cells from PBMCs. As for subset: CD45RA-negative fraction. These TCRs come from a man between 18 and 29 years old in good health. Some clones in this sample may be carry-over from other donors' samples.

The V gene is TRBV29-1, the J gene TRBJ1-1, with D maybe TRBD1 (5 bases). V lost 5 bases to trimming and J lost 1 base, with 8 bases between them. Germline values: CDR1 SQVTM, CDR2 ANQGSEA. This CDR3 is built from 12 residues. The CDR3, as DNA: TGCAGCGTTCTGGGGGGGAACACTGAAGCTTTCTTT. Translation: CSVLGGNTEAFF.

Comment on this clone: Given a far larger clone just one base away, this is likely a sequencing read error. J is TRBJ1-1 and V is TRBV5-1, with 7 positions matching TRBD1. The CDR3 is 14 residues long. Germline values: CDR1 SGHRS, CDR2 YFSETQ. V shed 4 bases and J 0 bases; nucleotides not matched to a gene: 3. The CDR3 sequence is CASSQGQLNTEAFF. The CDR3 nucleotides read TGCGCCAGCAGCCAGGGACAGCTGAACACTGAAGCTTTCTTT.

The V and J genes are TRBV28 and TRBJ1-2, with D tentatively TRBD1 (5 bases). From germline, CDR1 is MDHEN and CDR2 SYDVKM. The germline V and J ends were trimmed by 6 bases and 4 bases, with 24 bases remaining between them. This CDR3 has 17 residues. CDR3 amino acids: CASSSPRPDTYPYGYTF. CDR3 DNA sequence: TGTGCCAGCAGCTCCCCTCGTCCGGACACATACCCCTATGGCTACACCTTC.

This chain connects TRBV4-3 to TRBJ1-2; D gene unclear. Germline V gives CDR1 LGHNA, CDR2 YSLEER. This CDR3 is built from 15 residues. The V end was cut by 1 base, the J end by 3 bases, with 12 bases between. The CDR3: CASSQVTDLYYGYTF. The CDR3 DNA sequence: TGCGCCAGCAGCCAAGTAACGGATTTATACTATGGCTACACCTTC.

The CDR3 here is CASSIGAQGSGELFF. The CDR3 bases are TGTGCCAGTAGTATAGGGGCCCAGGGGAGCGGGGAGCTGTTTTTT. The chain carries TRBV19 and TRBJ2-2, with a possible D match to TRBD1 (6 bases). V lost 1 base, J lost 7 bases, and 13 bases lay in between. This CDR3 contains 15 residues. Germline V gives CDR1 LNHDA, CDR2 SQIVND (reference sequence).